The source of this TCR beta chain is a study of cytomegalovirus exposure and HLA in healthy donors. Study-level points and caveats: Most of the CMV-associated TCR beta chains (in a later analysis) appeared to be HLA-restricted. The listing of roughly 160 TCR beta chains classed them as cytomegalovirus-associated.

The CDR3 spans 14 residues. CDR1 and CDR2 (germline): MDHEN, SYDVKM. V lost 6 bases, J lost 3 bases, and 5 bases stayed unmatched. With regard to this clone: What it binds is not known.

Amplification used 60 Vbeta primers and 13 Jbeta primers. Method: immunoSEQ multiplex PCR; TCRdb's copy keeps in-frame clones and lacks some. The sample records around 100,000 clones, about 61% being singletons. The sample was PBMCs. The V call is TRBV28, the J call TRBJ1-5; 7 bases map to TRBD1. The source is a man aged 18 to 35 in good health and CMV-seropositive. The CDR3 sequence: CASSPGTANQPQHF. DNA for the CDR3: TGTGCCAGCAGCCCAGGGACAGCCAATCAGCCCCAGCATTTT.